The clone carrying this T cell receptor (beta chain) was counted many times. Its antigen is as yet unknown. This specimen belongs to a study of T cells in Graves' hyperthyroidism and ophthalmopathy. Amplification of TCR beta CDR3 regions was performed using RNA transcripts as template. TCR CDR3 underwent first-round RT-PCR with the HTBI primer set. TCRdb passed the multiplex PCR reads through MiXCR, listing each CDR3 protein once. The data show about 400,000 distinct CDR3 sequences, more than 13% seen once. Germline assignment: CDR1 SGHAT and CDR2 FQNNGV. This CDR3 is 16 amino acids long. With 5 bases clipped from V and 6 bases from J, the junction kept 9 bases outside the gene matches. The study's findings and limits: Most thyroid clonotypes with frequency above 0.001 were detected in blood. Ophthalmopathy and stable hyperthyroidism were separated by a 13 V-J model.

The chain is built from TRBV11-2 and TRBJ2-3; 12 bases align to TRBD2. Sequenced input: blood. The receptor comes from a man aged 45-65 years with Graves' ophthalmopathy. Here the CDR3 DNA reads TGTGCCAGCAGCCCCAGACTAGCGGGAGTTTCCGATACGCAGTATTTT. It yields the protein CASSPRLAGVSDTQYF.